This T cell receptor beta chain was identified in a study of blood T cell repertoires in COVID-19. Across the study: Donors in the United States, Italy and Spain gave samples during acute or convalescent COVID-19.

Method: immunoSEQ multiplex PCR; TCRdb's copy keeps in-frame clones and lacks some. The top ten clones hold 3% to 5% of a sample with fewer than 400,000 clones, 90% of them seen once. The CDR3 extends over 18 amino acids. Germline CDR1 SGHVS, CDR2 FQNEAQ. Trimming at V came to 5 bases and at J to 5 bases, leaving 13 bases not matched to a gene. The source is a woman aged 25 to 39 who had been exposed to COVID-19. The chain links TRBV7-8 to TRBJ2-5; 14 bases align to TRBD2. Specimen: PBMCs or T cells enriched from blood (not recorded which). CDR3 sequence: CASSGPGTSGGRGETQYF. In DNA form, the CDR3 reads TGTGCCAGCAGCGGACCCGGGACTAGCGGGGGACGCGGGGAGACCCAGTACTTC.